These 22 T cell receptor beta chains were sequenced from one sample in a study of blood T cell repertoires in COVID-19. The protocol was immunoSEQ multiplex PCR, while the TCRdb copy is restricted to in-frame clones and leaves out a portion. This table holds about 400,000 clones, just under 90% found once. The material sequenced was PBMCs or T cells enriched from blood (not recorded which). These TCRs come from a woman aged 45-65 years who had recovered from COVID-19.

This clone was found a few times. V usage is TRBV2 and J usage is TRBJ2-7; weak D call: TRBD2 (5 bases). The germline V and J ends were trimmed by 4 bases and 2 bases, with 9 bases remaining between them. This CDR3 is built from 13 residues. Germline CDR1 reads SNHLY; CDR2 reads FYNNEI. CDR3 loop: CASSVGSTYEQYF. For the CDR3, the DNA is TGTGCCAGCAGTGTAGGGAGTACCTACGAGCAGTACTTC.

This clone was recorded at least ten times. J is TRBJ2-1 and V is TRBV27; 8 bases are shared with TRBD2. This CDR3 comprises 17 residues. CDR1 MNHEY and CDR2 SMNVEV come from the germline V gene (reference sequence). The J segment lost 4 bases and the V segment lost 4 bases, leaving 12 bases of the junction unmatched. Here the CDR3 DNA reads TGTGCCAGCAGTTCCCGCCTACCAGCGGGGGAGTACAATGAGCAGTTCTTC. This encodes CASSSRLPAGEYNEQFF.

The V and J genes are TRBV11-2 and TRBJ1-4, with 8 nucleotides matching TRBD1. The CDR3 sequence is 15 residues long. The V and J ends lost 4 bases and 3 bases, in that order; junction bases with no gene match: 4. CDR1 is SGHAT and CDR2 is FQNNGV in the germline V gene. CDR3 in DNA: TGTGCCAGCAGCTCAGGACAGGGCTCTAATGAAAAACTGTTTTTT. Amino acid sequence: CASSSGQGSNEKLFF. Drawing the rest from reference TRBV11-2 and TRBJ1-4, the complete variable domain is EAGVAQSPRYKIIEKRQSVAFWCNPISGHATLYWYQQILGQGPKLLIQFQNNGVVDDSQLPKDRFSAERLKGVDSTLKIQPAKLEDSAVYLCASSSGQGSNEKLFFGSGTQLSVL.

A word on this clone: One end of the junction varies from germline; a read error may be responsible. CDR3: CASSSSPSARGPHQETQYF. The CDR3 DNA reads TGTGCTAGCAGCAGCTCCCCCTCGGCTCGAGGCCCTCACCAGGAGACCCAGTACTTC. This rearrangement joins TRBV7-7 to TRBJ2-5; D remains unclear. CDR1 SSHAT and CDR2 FNYEAQ come from the germline V gene (reference sequence). This CDR3 contains 19 residues.

The J gene is TRBJ1-1, the V gene TRBV6-1; no clear D gene. Trimming stripped 3 bases from V and 1 base from J, with 6 bases between. Germline CDR1 is MNHNS and CDR2 is SASEGT. The CDR3 is made up of 13 amino acids. The CDR3 sequence is CASSERGNTEAFF. CDR3 sequence (DNA): TGTGCCAGCAGTGAGCGGGGGAACACTGAAGCTTTCTTT.

V gene TRBV7-6 combines with J gene TRBJ1-3; a weak D match, TRBD1 (5 bases). This CDR3 region has 15 residues. V was trimmed by 5 bases and J by 0 bases, leaving 11 bases between them. Germline V gene sequence: CDR1 SGHVS, CDR2 FNYEAQ. As DNA, the CDR3 is TGTGCCAGCAGCAGCCGGGACTACTCTGGAAACACCATATATTTT. This sequence encodes CASSSRDYSGNTIYF.

The V call is TRBV6-5, the J call TRBJ1-4, with a tentative D call TRBD1 (6 bases). Germline V CDR1 and CDR2: MNHEY, SVGAGI. The CDR3 contains 13 residues. V lost 6 bases to trimming and J lost 8 bases, with 13 bases between them. In DNA, the CDR3 is TGTGCCAGCAGCCCACAGGGTCGAGAAAAACTGTTTTTT. This sequence encodes CASSPQGREKLFF.

The chain has TRBV27 and TRBJ1-2; maybe TRBD1 (6 bases). CDR1 is MNHEY and CDR2 is SMNVEV in the germline V gene (reference sequence). The CDR3 runs to 12 residues. V was shortened by 3 bases and J by 6 bases, with 8 bases between the two germline ends. The CDR3 nucleotides read TGTGCCAGCAGTTTGCCAGGGGATGGCTACACCTTC. This encodes CASSLPGDGYTF.

The V and J genes are TRBV28 and TRBJ1-3; TRBD1 agrees at 8 bases. The CDR3 totals 16 residues. The V segment lost 5 bases and the J segment 4 bases; nucleotides outside the gene matches: 10. Germline assignment: CDR1 MDHEN and CDR2 SYDVKM. In DNA, the CDR3 is TGTGCCAGCAGTAAACCCGGGACAGGTGGAGGAAACACCATATATTTT. It yields the protein CASSKPGTGGGNTIYF.

The chain employs TRBV28 and TRBJ1-2; D is uncertain. Germline CDR1 is MDHEN and CDR2 is SYDVKM. Trimming removed 3 bases from V and 5 bases from J, with 7 bases in between. This CDR3 has 12 residues. The chain's CDR3 is CASSFSVYGYTF. As DNA, the CDR3 is TGTGCCAGCAGTTTTAGTGTTTATGGCTACACCTTC.

V is TRBV5-1 and J is TRBJ2-7, with a possible D match to TRBD2 (5 bases). Trimming left V 4 bases short and J 3 bases short, with 11 bases between. CDR3 length: 13 residues. The germline CDR1 and CDR2 sequences are SGHRS and YFSETQ. The CDR3 nucleotides are TGCGCCAGCAGCCCCTCGGCGGGCTACGAGCAGTACTTC. It translates to CASSPSAGYEQYF.

V gene TRBV27 combines with J gene TRBJ2-3; 10 bases map to TRBD2. Unmatched junction bases numbered 22, after V lost 2 bases and J lost 8 bases. Looked up from germline, CDR1 is MNHEY and CDR2 is SMNVEV (reference sequence). The CDR3 totals 20 residues. In DNA form, the CDR3 reads TGTGCCAGCAGTTTAGAAAAGACAGGGTTCGCGACTACTAGCGGGGCTACGCAGTATTTT. Translation gives CASSLEKTGFATTSGATQYF.

J is TRBJ2-7 and V is TRBV7-2; 11 nucleotides agree with TRBD2. Germline V gene data show CDR1 as SGHTA and CDR2 as FQGNSA. The CDR3 covers 16 residues. V trimming: 5 bases; J trimming: 6 bases; junction bases outside the gene matches: 12. CDR3 nucleotide sequence: TGTGCCAGCAGCACGACTAGCGGGGATGTGGCCACCGAGCAGTACTTC. Translated, it gives CASSTTSGDVATEQYF.

This clone turned up a few times. The chain employs TRBV28 and TRBJ1-5; weak D call: TRBD1 (5 bases). This CDR3 has 15 residues. Trimming shortened V by 5 bases and J by 2 bases, and 13 bases separated the two germline ends. Germline CDR1 and CDR2: MDHEN and SYDVKM. The CDR3 reads CASSPLGGGNQPQHF. CDR3 nucleotide sequence: TGTGCCAGCAGTCCCTTGGGGGGTGGCAATCAGCCCCAGCATTTT.

This clone has a single count. In DNA, the CDR3 is TGTGCCAGCAGGCCGAGCCCGGGGATAGCTAACTATGGCTACACCTTC. Amino acids: CASRPSPGIANYGYTF. The V and J genes are TRBV6-4 and TRBJ1-2; unclear D gene. The V gene lost 6 bases and the J gene lost 0 bases, with 17 bases spanning the gap. The CDR3 totals 16 residues. CDR1 and CDR2 from the germline V gene are MRHNA and SNTAGT.

This clone was counted a few times. The chain is built from TRBV24-1 and TRBJ2-2, with D perhaps matching TRBD2 (6 bases). Germline CDR1 reads KGHDR; CDR2 reads SFDVKD. Between the trimmed V and J ends, which lost 0 bases and 5 bases, there was a span of 6 bases. The CDR3 spans 14 residues. In DNA, the CDR3 is TGTGCCACCAGTGATTTGGGAGGGACCGGGGAGCTGTTTTTT. Translating gives CATSDLGGTGELFF.

As regards this clone: At one end, the junction sequence differs from germline, possibly due to a read error. The chain joins TRBV7-2 to TRBJ1-3; no definite D call. The CDR3 runs 13 residues. Germline V gene data show CDR1 as SGHTA and CDR2 as FQGNSA. CDR3 region: CASSLGRSESHHF. As DNA, the CDR3 is TGTGCCAGCAGCTTAGGGCGTTCGGAGTCCCATCATTTT.

The chain couples TRBV7-9 to TRBJ2-1; TRBD1 might be the D (6 bases). This CDR3 has 10 residues. CDR1 SEHNR and CDR2 FQNEAQ come from the germline V gene (reference sequence). Trimming stripped 5 bases from V and 15 bases from J, with 11 bases between. The DNA for the CDR3 is TGTGCCAGCAGCGGGGGCCCGCTGTTCTTC. This codes for CASSGGPLFF.

V is TRBV7-8 and J is TRBJ2-2; D unresolved. The V end was cut by 1 base, the J end by 8 bases, with 11 bases between. The germline V gene encodes CDR1 SGHVS and CDR2 FQNEAQ. CDR3 length equals 14 residues. The CDR3 nucleotides are TGTGCCAGCAGCTTAGGCACCCCTCGGGGGGAGCTGTTTTTT. The encoded protein is CASSLGTPRGELFF.

This clone appeared a single time. This chain joins TRBV2 and TRBJ2-1; D is uncertain. V lost 5 bases and J lost 5, with 10 bases in between. Germline V lookup: CDR1 SNHLY, CDR2 FYNNEI. This CDR3 contains 13 residues. CDR3 in DNA: TGTGCCAGCAGTTGGCTAGAAAACAATGAGCAGTTCTTC. The encoded protein is CASSWLENNEQFF.

This chain links TRBV27 with TRBJ1-2; D uncertain. With 5 bases removed from V and 4 bases from J, the gap between germline ends came to 14 bases. Germline V CDR1 and CDR2: MNHEY, SMNVEV (reference sequence). This CDR3 spans 14 amino acids. Written as DNA, the CDR3 is TGTGCCAGCAGTCCATCCGGTAGTAGCTATGGCTACACCTTC. Translated, it gives CASSPSGSSYGYTF.

CDR3 sequence reads: CASSLDIGYGYTF. The CDR3, as DNA: TGTGCCAGCAGTTTAGACATTGGCTATGGCTACACCTTC. The chain links TRBV12-3 or TRBV12-4 to TRBJ1-2, with no clear D. The length of the CDR3 is 13 residues. V lost 1 base and J 4 bases, leaving 7 bases between the germline ends.